One sample yielded the 16 T cell receptor beta chains listed below, sequenced in a study of blood T cell repertoires in COVID-19. Some clones are missing from TCRdb's copy, which holds only in-frame ones; the method was immunoSEQ multiplex PCR. Of about 210,000 clones listed, about 88% were seen once; the top ten hold more than 4.5%. The specimen was peripheral blood. The receptors come from a woman aged 40 to 55 with acute or convalescent COVID-19.

This chain's CDR3 is CASSSRGTEAFF. The CDR3 DNA reads as TGTGCCAGCAGCTCCCGGGGCACTGAAGCTTTCTTT. The chain is built from TRBV11-2 and TRBJ1-1; D gene ambiguous. The CDR3 spans 12 residues. CDR1 is SGHAT and CDR2 is FQNNGV in the germline V gene. V lost 4 bases, J lost 4 bases, and 7 bases lay in between. The whole variable domain, remainder taken from reference TRBV11-2 and TRBJ1-1, is EAGVAQSPRYKIIEKRQSVAFWCNPISGHATLYWYQQILGQGPKLLIQFQNNGVVDDSQLPKDRFSAERLKGVDSTLKIQPAKLEDSAVYLCASSSRGTEAFFGQGTRLTVV.

The J gene is TRBJ2-7, the V gene TRBV5-6, with D unclear. CDR1 is SGHDT and CDR2 is YYEEEE in the germline V gene. This CDR3 is built from 13 residues. V lost 4 bases and J lost 4, with 12 bases in between. CDR3 residues: CASSRITEYEQYV. The CDR3 bases are TGTGCCAGCAGCCGAATTACAGAGTACGAGCAGTACGTC.

This chain joins TRBV6-5 and TRBJ1-2; tentative D call: TRBD1 (6 bases). This CDR3 comprises 14 residues. Germline lookup yields CDR1 MNHEY and CDR2 SVGAGI. Trimming left V 6 bases short and J 0 bases short, with 11 bases between. The CDR3 here is CASSRQAPNYGYTF. DNA of the CDR3: TGTGCCAGCAGCAGACAGGCGCCTAACTATGGCTACACCTTC.

The chain couples TRBV6-1 to TRBJ1-1, with 7 bases matching TRBD1. The V and J ends lost 2 bases and 1 base, in that order; junction bases with no gene match: 4. The CDR3 runs 15 residues. Germline CDR1 MNHNS, CDR2 SASEGT. The CDR3 DNA sequence: TGTGCCAGCAGTGAAACAGGGGCAGCGAACACTGAAGCTTTCTTT. Amino acid sequence: CASSETGAANTEAFF.

The V gene is TRBV11-2, the J gene TRBJ1-1; D is unclear. Germline CDR1 reads SGHAT; CDR2 reads FQNNGV. The CDR3 spans 12 residues. The V gene lost 5 bases and the J gene lost 7 bases, with 11 bases spanning the gap. The CDR3 here is CASSMMSGEAFF. The CDR3 bases are TGTGCCAGCAGCATGATGAGTGGTGAAGCTTTCTTT.

The chain combines TRBV7-9 with TRBJ1-5; D unresolved. V dropped 3 bases and J dropped 3 bases, with 9 bases sitting between them. The CDR3 spans 14 residues. Germline values: CDR1 SEHNR, CDR2 FQNEAQ (reference sequence). The CDR3 region has the DNA TGTGCCAGCAGCTTCACAGAACCCAATCAGCCCCAGCATTTT. Translating gives CASSFTEPNQPQHF.

The chain couples TRBV6-5 to TRBJ1-6; 8 bases are shared with TRBD1. The V gene end was trimmed by 4 bases and the J gene end by 8 bases; junction bases not matched to a gene: 10. This CDR3 comprises 16 residues. The V gene's germline CDR1 is MNHEY and CDR2 SVGAGI. The DNA of the CDR3 is TGTGCCAGCAGTTCCAACCTCAGGGGGCTTTATTCACCCCTCCACTTT. It specifies CASSSNLRGLYSPLHF.

The chain links TRBV7-3 to TRBJ2-2; 10 bases match TRBD1. Per germline, CDR1 SGHTA and CDR2 FQGTGA. Losses at the gene ends were 5 bases for V and 5 bases for J; bases not matched to a gene: 8. This CDR3 has 16 residues. CDR3 protein: CASSPNPGQGTGELFF. The CDR3, as DNA: TGTGCCAGCAGCCCGAATCCGGGACAGGGGACCGGGGAGCTGTTTTTT. Variable domain in full (rest from reference TRBV7-3 and TRBJ2-2): GAGVSQTPSNKVTEKGKYVELRCDPISGHTALYWYRQSLGQGPEFLIYFQGTGAADDSGLPNDRFFAVRPEGSVSTLKIQRTERGDSAVYLCASSPNPGQGTGELFFGEGSRLTVL.

In DNA form, the CDR3 reads TGCGCCAGCAGCTTGATGACACTGAACACTGAAGCTTTCTTT. It is translated as CASSLMTLNTEAFF. J is TRBJ1-1 and V is TRBV5-1; D gene uncertain. Germline-derived CDR1 and CDR2 are SGHRS and YFSETQ. This CDR3 comprises 14 residues. Trimming stripped 1 base from V and 0 bases from J, with 7 bases between.

The chain carries TRBV23-1 and TRBJ1-5; the D is unclear. TRBV23-1 is an open reading frame, and its role is uncertain. Trimming took off 4 bases at V and 0 bases at J, with 13 bases between the two ends. CDR3 length equals 16 residues. The CDR3 region is CASSPQVRYSNQPQHF. In nucleotides, the CDR3 is TGCGCCAGCAGTCCCCAGGTAAGGTATAGCAATCAGCCCCAGCATTTT.

V is TRBV9 and J is TRBJ2-7; a weak D match, TRBD2 (6 bases). With 0 bases removed from V and 0 bases from J, the gap between germline ends came to 7 bases. The CDR3 totals 14 residues. Germline V gives CDR1 SGDLS, CDR2 YYNGEE. The CDR3 DNA sequence: TGTGCCAGCAGCGTAGGGGGGGACTCCTACGAGCAGTACGTC. This sequence encodes CASSVGGDSYEQYV.

A note on this clone: One base away lies a much larger clone, so this may be a sequencing read error. The chain uses TRBV9 and TRBJ2-2; D gene ambiguous. CDR1 SGDLS and CDR2 YYNGEE come from the germline V gene. The V end lost 4 bases, the J end lost 2 bases, and 3 bases lay between the germline ends. This CDR3 is 12 amino acids long. In DNA, the CDR3 is TGTGCCAGCAGCTTAAACACCGGGGAGCTGTTTTTT. Translated, it gives CASSLNTGELFF.

This chain connects TRBV12-3 or TRBV12-4 to TRBJ1-2; tentatively, D is TRBD1 (6 bases). V lost 2 bases and J 13 bases, leaving 14 bases between the germline ends. This CDR3 comprises 12 residues. This CDR3 is CASSLRGGAGTF. The DNA of the CDR3 is TGTGCCAGCAGTTTAAGGGGGGGCGCAGGCACCTTC.

The V gene is TRBV5-1, the J gene TRBJ1-1; a possible D gene is TRBD1 (5 bases). Germline CDR1 SGHRS, CDR2 YFSETQ. V was shortened by 0 bases and J by 7 bases, with 16 bases between the two germline ends. There are 15 residues in the CDR3. Here the CDR3 reads CASSLVQGPGGEAFF. Written as DNA, the CDR3 is TGCGCCAGCAGCTTGGTTCAGGGACCCGGGGGTGAAGCTTTCTTT.

The chain uses TRBV19 and TRBJ2-3; the match to TRBD1 covers 7 bases. Germline assignment: CDR1 LNHDA and CDR2 SQIVND (reference sequence). CDR3 length equals 16 residues. The J segment lost 2 bases and the V segment lost 3 bases, leaving 8 bases of the junction unmatched. The CDR3 loop is CASSIIGTANTDTQYF. Here the CDR3 DNA reads TGTGCCAGTAGTATTATCGGGACAGCCAACACAGATACGCAGTATTTT. The full variable domain, rest sourced from reference TRBV19 and TRBJ2-3, is DGGITQSPKYLFRKEGQNVTLSCEQNLNHDAMYWYRQDPGQGLRLIYYSQIVNDFQKGDIAEGYSVSREKKESFPLTVTSAQKNPTAFYLCASSIIGTANTDTQYFGPGTRLTVL.

This clone was seen only once. This sequence joins TRBV3-1 (or the pseudogene TRBV3-2) and TRBJ1-5, with 9 bases identical to TRBD1. CDR3 length: 19 residues. The V and J ends lost 2 bases and 0 bases, in that order; junction bases with no gene match: 11. The germline CDR1 and CDR2 sequences are LGHDT and YNNKEL (reference sequence). The CDR3 DNA is TGTGCCAGCAGCCAAACCCCCGGGACAGGGATAACTAGCAATCAGCCCCAGCATTTT. Translated: CASSQTPGTGITSNQPQHF.